Below are 18 T cell receptor beta chains sequenced from a single sample in a study of blood T cell repertoires in COVID-19. The protocol was immunoSEQ multiplex PCR, while the TCRdb copy is restricted to in-frame clones and leaves out a portion. This table holds under 250,000 clones, just under 85% found once. The sequenced material came from peripheral blood. These receptor sequences come from a woman aged 55-75 years with active or convalescent COVID-19.

This chain connects TRBV28 to TRBJ1-2; 7 bases line up with TRBD1. The CDR3 extends over 12 amino acids. J lost 7 bases, V lost 4 bases, and 3 bases had no gene match. In germline, CDR1 is MDHEN, CDR2 SYDVKM. CDR3 sequence: CASSSQGVGYTF. DNA of the CDR3: TGTGCCAGCAGTTCGCAGGGGGTTGGCTACACCTTC.

V and J are TRBV7-2 and TRBJ2-2; 11 bases are a match to TRBD2. Unmatched junction bases numbered 5, after V lost 1 base and J lost 7 bases. Looked up from germline, CDR1 is SGHTA and CDR2 is FQGNSA. CDR3 length: 16 amino acids. The CDR3 DNA sequence: TGTGCCAGCAGCTTAGATAGCGGGAGGGCCGGCGGGGAGCTGTTTTTT. It codes for CASSLDSGRAGGELFF.

The V gene is TRBV2, the J gene TRBJ1-1; D is undetermined. In germline, CDR1 is SNHLY, CDR2 FYNNEI. Trimming left V 1 base short and J 1 base short, with 7 bases between. CDR3 length: 14 residues. CDR3 in amino acids: CASSEGQGNTEAFF. CDR3 in DNA: TGTGCCAGCAGTGAAGGACAAGGGAACACTGAAGCTTTCTTT.

The chain links TRBV12-3 or TRBV12-4 to TRBJ1-5; D uncertain. CDR3 size: 13 residues. The V gene lost 3 bases and the J gene lost 7 bases, with 10 bases spanning the gap. This chain's CDR3 is CASSFWGGQPQHF. Here the CDR3 DNA reads TGTGCCAGCAGTTTTTGGGGAGGGCAGCCCCAGCATTTT.

This chain links TRBV2 with TRBJ1-2; 7 bases fit TRBD1. The CDR3 contains 15 residues. The germline V gene has CDR1 SNHLY and CDR2 FYNNEI. The V segment lost 4 bases and the J segment 4 bases; nucleotides outside the gene matches: 9. The CDR3 region is CASSVEGARTYGYTF. The CDR3 DNA is TGTGCCAGCAGTGTCGAGGGGGCGCGCACCTATGGCTACACCTTC. The variable domain in full, completed from reference TRBV2 and TRBJ1-2, reads EPEVTQTPSHQVTQMGQEVILRCVPISNHLYFYWYRQILGQKVEFLVSFYNNEISEKSEIFDDQFSVERPDGSNFTLKIRSTKLEDSAMYFCASSVEGARTYGYTFGSGTRLTVV.

The V gene is TRBV28, the J gene TRBJ2-1; D ambiguous. Germline V gives CDR1 MDHEN, CDR2 SYDVKM. The V gene lost 7 bases and the J gene lost 4 bases, with 8 bases spanning the gap. This CDR3 has 12 amino acids. The CDR3 DNA sequence: TGTGCCAGCACTGACGGGTACAATGAGCAGTTCTTC. Amino acid sequence: CASTDGYNEQFF.

The chain uses TRBV10-3 and TRBJ2-5, with 11 bases fitting TRBD2. V lost 6 bases and J lost 1; bases outside the gene matches: 4. The CDR3 loop spans 15 amino acids. Germline V gene lookup returns CDR1 ENHRY and CDR2 SYGVKD. The CDR3 coding sequence is TGTGCCATCAGGGGGGGACTAGCGGTCCAAGAGACCCAGTACTTC. It yields the protein CAIRGGLAVQETQYF.

V and J are TRBV3-1 (or the pseudogene TRBV3-2) and TRBJ1-1; D ambiguous. The V and J ends lost 6 bases and 8 bases respectively, with 10 bases between them. The length of the CDR3 is 11 residues. From germline, CDR1 is LGHDT and CDR2 YNNKEL (reference sequence). The CDR3 region is CASRQNSEAFF. The CDR3, as DNA: TGTGCCAGCAGGCAGAACAGCGAAGCTTTCTTT.

V is TRBV2 and J is TRBJ1-2; TRBD1 aligns across 8 bases. The CDR3 is made up of 16 amino acids. V lost 0 bases, J lost 3 bases, and 6 bases stayed unmatched. Germline assignment: CDR1 SNHLY and CDR2 FYNNEI. The CDR3 is CASSEARQGMDYGYTF. CDR3 nucleotide sequence: TGTGCCAGCAGTGAAGCAAGACAGGGGATGGACTATGGCTACACCTTC.

The V gene is TRBV18, the J gene TRBJ1-4, with TRBD1 as a possible D gene (6 bases). V lost 6 bases, J lost 6 bases, and 11 bases lay in between. This CDR3 has 13 amino acids. Germline CDR1 reads KGHSH; CDR2 reads LQKENI. The CDR3 nucleotides are TGTGCCAGCTCGCAGGGGTCGGATGAAAAACTGTTTTTT. Translation gives CASSQGSDEKLFF.

The chain couples TRBV12-3 or TRBV12-4 to TRBJ2-3; 8 bases line up with TRBD2. Trimming removed 7 bases from V and 8 bases from J; junction bases left unmatched: 8. This CDR3 contains 13 residues. CDR3 nucleotides: TGTGCCAGCATCCTAGGTGCGGGAGGTACGCAGTATTTT. Translated, it gives CASILGAGGTQYF.

The rearrangement links TRBV27 to TRBJ1-4; 7 bases are a match to TRBD1. The length of the CDR3 is 18 residues. CDR1 and CDR2 (germline): MNHEY, SMNVEV (reference sequence). V shed 2 bases and J 4 bases; nucleotides not matched to a gene: 13. DNA of the CDR3: TGTGCCAGCAGTTTAATCGGCAGGGGGGACTTCGGTAATGAAAAACTGTTTTTT. It encodes CASSLIGRGDFGNEKLFF.

V usage is TRBV5-4 and J usage is TRBJ2-3; a possible D gene is TRBD2 (6 bases). Trimming shortened V by 5 bases and J by 4 bases, and 17 bases separated the two germline ends. The CDR3 sequence is 15 residues long. CDR1 is SGHNT and CDR2 is YYREEE in the germline V gene (reference sequence). This CDR3 is CASRRSGGGPDTQYF. CDR3 bases: TGTGCCAGCAGGAGATCCGGGGGAGGACCAGATACGCAGTATTTT.

The V call is TRBV5-1, the J call TRBJ2-2; D possibly corresponds to TRBD1 (6 bases). The CDR3 extends over 16 amino acids. Trimming removed 2 bases from V and 6 bases from J, with 17 bases in between. Looked up from germline, CDR1 is SGHRS and CDR2 is YFSETQ. CDR3 region: CASSFTNRDQSGELFF. The DNA of the CDR3 is TGCGCCAGCAGCTTCACTAACAGGGATCAGTCCGGGGAGCTGTTTTTT.

The chain carries TRBV5-6 and TRBJ2-1; possibly TRBD2 for D (6 bases). From germline, CDR1 is SGHDT and CDR2 YYEEEE. The CDR3 runs to 14 residues. V lost 2 bases and J 8 bases, leaving 14 bases between the germline ends. As DNA, the CDR3 is TGTGCCAGCAGCTTTCCCCGGCGGGGTGATGAGCAGTTCTTC. Encoded protein: CASSFPRRGDEQFF.

The chain joins TRBV7-3 to TRBJ1-6; a possible D gene is TRBD1 (5 bases). V shed 9 bases and J shed 9 bases, with 15 bases lying between them. The CDR3 consists of 13 residues. Germline CDR1 is SGHTA and CDR2 is FQGTGA. In nucleotides, the CDR3 is TGTGCCAGTCAATTTGTCGGGGGTTCACCCCTCCACTTT. Translation gives CASQFVGGSPLHF.

V usage is TRBV19 and J usage is TRBJ2-3, with TRBD2 matching 11 bases. Germline trimming cut 4 bases from V and 1 base from J; bases unmatched to any gene: 4. The CDR3 loop spans 16 amino acids. Germline V gene lookup returns CDR1 LNHDA and CDR2 SQIVND (reference sequence). The CDR3 DNA sequence: TGTGCCAGTAGTACCGTAGCGGGAGGGCGCACAGATACGCAGTATTTT. It specifies CASSTVAGGRTDTQYF.

This chain uses TRBV14 with TRBJ2-3; 7 positions agree with TRBD1. The germline V gene encodes CDR1 SGHDN and CDR2 FVKESK. Trimming removed 2 bases from V and 1 base from J; junction bases left unmatched: 3. The CDR3 spans 15 residues. CDR3 DNA sequence: TGTGCCAGCAGCCAAAACAGGGGAGGCACAGATACGCAGTATTTT. Its protein product is CASSQNRGGTDTQYF. The whole variable domain, filled in from reference TRBV14 and TRBJ2-3, reads EAGVTQFPSHSVIEKGQTVTLRCDPISGHDNLYWYRRVMGKEIKFLLHFVKESKQDESGMPNNRFLAERTGGTYSTLKVQPAELEDSGVYFCASSQNRGGTDTQYFGPGTRLTVL.